Each of the 15 T cell receptor beta chains below was sequenced from the same sample in a study of T cell changes during pregnancy in multiple sclerosis. The table came from immunoSEQ multiplex PCR; TCRdb's copy has only in-frame clones and leaves some out. The table records over 70,000 clones, around 94% of them present only once. This material consisted of peripheral blood, taken in the third trimester of pregnancy. The origin of the receptors is a female donor in good health, enrolled as a control in a pregnancy study.

This CDR3 is CASSQDLTSVSSYNEQFF. In nucleotides, the CDR3 is TGTGCCAGCAGCCAAGATTTGACTAGCGTCAGCTCCTACAATGAGCAGTTCTTC. The V call is TRBV4-2, the J call TRBJ2-1; 8 nucleotides align to TRBD2. CDR1 LGHNA and CDR2 YNFKEQ come from the germline V gene. The CDR3 covers 18 residues. V shed 0 bases, J shed 0 bases, and the junction held 7 bases outside the gene matches.

V and J are TRBV29-1 and TRBJ1-2; D is unresolved. The CDR3 is 15 residues long. Germline values: CDR1 SQVTM, CDR2 ANQGSEA. V was clipped by 0 bases and J by 8 bases, with 19 bases between them. CDR3 loop: CSVEDRSDGGLGYTF. Here the CDR3 DNA reads TGCAGCGTTGAAGATCGAAGTGATGGAGGGTTAGGCTACACCTTC.

The V gene is TRBV6-1, the J gene TRBJ2-1; the match to TRBD2 covers 7 bases. V lost 11 bases to trimming and J lost 0 bases; unmatched junction nucleotides: 7. Germline CDR1 reads MNHNS; CDR2 reads SASEGT. This CDR3 is built from 14 residues. The CDR3 nucleotides read TGTGCCGTGGGGGGGGACTACTCCTACAATGAGCAGTTCTTC. It codes for CAVGGDYSYNEQFF.

V gene TRBV28 combines with J gene TRBJ1-2; D is uncertain. Trimming took off 6 bases at V and 8 bases at J, with 16 bases between the two ends. The length of the CDR3 is 13 residues. The germline gives CDR1 MDHEN, CDR2 SYDVKM. The chain's CDR3 is CASSPFDTRGYTF. DNA of the CDR3: TGTGCCAGCAGCCCATTCGACACTCGGGGCTACACCTTC.

The chain combines TRBV7-6 with TRBJ2-7, with 7 bases aligning to TRBD2. Per the germline V gene, CDR1 is SGHVS and CDR2 is FNYEAQ. CDR3 length: 15 residues. Trimming removed 6 bases from V and 3 bases from J; junction bases left unmatched: 11. The CDR3 here is CASSTDKTSIYEQYF. The CDR3 DNA is TGTGCCAGCAGTACTGACAAGACTAGCATCTACGAGCAGTACTTC.

On this clone: A read error may produce the germline difference seen at one junction end. V usage is TRBV20-1 and J usage is TRBJ1-1; maybe TRBD1 (5 bases). This CDR3 has 10 residues. The germline CDR1 and CDR2 sequences are DFQATT and SNEGSKA (reference sequence). The DNA of the CDR3 is TGCAGTGCCGGGACTAGGGGACTGGTTTTT. It is translated as CSAGTRGLVF.

The rearrangement joins TRBV11-1 to TRBJ1-2; tentative D call: TRBD1 (5 bases). With 5 bases removed from V and 5 bases from J, the gap between germline ends came to 18 bases. CDR1 is SGHAT and CDR2 is FQDESV in the germline V gene (reference sequence). The CDR3 length is 15 residues. The CDR3 region is CASSPWDGRGYGYTF. The DNA of the CDR3 is TGTGCCAGCAGCCCGTGGGACGGGAGAGGTTATGGCTACACCTTC.

The chain recombines TRBV7-9 with TRBJ2-1; 13 positions agree with TRBD2. This CDR3 spans 16 amino acids. V lost 3 bases to trimming and J lost 8 bases; unmatched junction nucleotides: 7. Looked up from germline, CDR1 is SEHNR and CDR2 is FQNEAQ (reference sequence). CDR3: CASSFAGLAGDDEQFF. Written as DNA, the CDR3 is TGTGCCAGCAGCTTCGCAGGACTAGCGGGAGACGATGAGCAGTTCTTC.

The chain combines TRBV11-3 with TRBJ2-7; possible D gene TRBD2, 5 bases. V shed 4 bases and J shed 7 bases, with 14 bases lying between them. Germline V gene lookup returns CDR1 SGHNT and CDR2 YENEEA. CDR3 length equals 13 residues. As DNA, the CDR3 is TGTGCCAGCAGCTATGACGCACCGGGGGAGCAGTACTTC. Its translation is CASSYDAPGEQYF.

The rearrangement links TRBV14 to TRBJ2-1; 8 nucleotides line up with TRBD1. Trimming at V came to 1 base and at J to 6 bases, leaving 8 bases not matched to a gene. This CDR3 has 16 residues. Germline CDR1 and CDR2: SGHDN and FVKESK. The CDR3 sequence is CASSQVVGQGFNEQFF. Here the CDR3 DNA reads TGTGCCAGCAGCCAAGTAGTAGGACAGGGATTCAATGAGCAGTTCTTC.

This clone turned up a few times. The V and J genes are TRBV6-5 and TRBJ1-1, with 7 bases aligning to TRBD1. The V gene's germline CDR1 is MNHEY and CDR2 SVGAGI. After removal of 2 bases from V and 4 bases from J, the junction contained 1 base not matched to a gene. CDR3 size: 13 residues. The CDR3 sequence is CASSYQGVTEAFF. The CDR3 bases are TGTGCCAGCAGTTACCAGGGGGTCACTGAAGCTTTCTTT.

The chain is built from TRBV7-2 and TRBJ2-3; no clear D. Germline CDR1 reads SGHTA; CDR2 reads FQGNSA. Trimming left V 5 bases short and J 2 bases short, with 14 bases between. The CDR3 consists of 15 residues. For the CDR3, the DNA is TGTGCCAGCAGCCCCCAAATTGGGCTCACAGATACGCAGTATTTT. Translation: CASSPQIGLTDTQYF. Looking up the rest from reference TRBV7-2 and TRBJ2-3 gives the full variable domain: GAGVSQSPSNKVTEKGKDVELRCDPISGHTALYWYRQSLGQGLEFLIYFQGNSAPDKSGLPSDRFSAERTGGSVSTLTIQRTQQEDSAVYLCASSPQIGLTDTQYFGPGTRLTVL.

The rearrangement uses TRBV9 and TRBJ2-3; D is ambiguous. CDR3 length equals 13 residues. V was shortened by 4 bases and J by 3 bases, with 9 bases between the two germline ends. CDR1 and CDR2 (germline): SGDLS, YYNGEE. The CDR3 DNA sequence: TGTGCCAGCAGCTTTGACTTGACAGATACGCAGTATTTT. It translates to CASSFDLTDTQYF.

The rearrangement links TRBV27 to TRBJ2-5; TRBD2 matches at 12 bases. Trimming removed 6 bases from V and 3 bases from J; junction bases left unmatched: 2. Germline V CDR1 and CDR2: MNHEY, SMNVEV (reference sequence). The CDR3 has 14 amino acids. The CDR3 region has the DNA TGTGCCAGCAGGGGACTAGCGGGCAAAGAGACCCAGTACTTC. Amino acids: CASRGLAGKETQYF.

V is TRBV6-5 and J is TRBJ2-2, with 9 bases matching TRBD1. The trim removed 0 bases at V and 9 bases at J, leaving 5 bases unmatched. CDR1 is MNHEY, CDR2 SVGAGI, per germline. The CDR3 sequence is 15 residues long. CDR3 DNA: TGTGCCAGCAGTTACTCCGGGACAGGGACCCGGGAGCTGTTTTTT. It translates to CASSYSGTGTRELFF.